Sequencing of this T cell receptor beta chain was carried out in a study of tumor-infiltrating lymphocytes in primary liver carcinoma. TCR beta cDNA was reverse-transcribed from around 0.55 ug of total RNA. The reaction used a constant-region primer and ProtoScript II reverse transcriptase. Investigators got TCR beta libraries out of three nested multiplex PCR rounds, done with slightly modified ARM-PCR. The first two PCR rounds used TRBV1-TRBV30 forward primers with a C-beta reverse primer, about 10 cycles each. A single record per CDR3 protein comes from TCRdb applying MiXCR to the multiplex PCR reads. The table has some 180,000 distinct CDR3 sequences, 85% seen once. CDR3 length: 15 residues. Looked up from germline, CDR1 is MNHNS and CDR2 is SASEGT. Both RNA and DNA were isolated together from about 21-30 mg of bulk tissue that had not been sorted. Concerning this clonotype itself: At one end, the junction sequence differs from germline, possibly due to a read error.

Material: tumor tissue from primary liver carcinoma. The rearrangement links TRBV6-1 to TRBJ2-2; D tentatively fits TRBD1 or TRBD2 (6 bases each). This sequence originates from a man aged 40-50 years with primary liver carcinoma and hepatitis B virus infection. CDR3 sequence reads: CATGRDTKNTVELFF. CDR3 coding DNA: TGTGCCACAGGGCGGGACACTAAGAACACCGTGGAGCTGTTTTTT.